The 3 T cell receptor beta chains presented below share a single source sample, sequenced in a study of shared clonotypes between healthy human individuals. Profiling relied on immunoSEQ multiplex PCR, and the TCRdb table lists in-frame clones only, not all of them. Of around 2.5 million clones listed, 93% are singletons. The sequencing input was naive CD4+ T cells from PBMCs. The subset was: CD45RA+ positively selected. Every receptor here comes from a young man in good health. Some clones in this sample may be carry-over from other donors' samples.

V usage is TRBV12-5 and J usage is TRBJ1-2; TRBD1 agrees at 9 bases. The CDR3 runs 20 residues. V lost 0 bases to trimming and J lost 7 bases; unmatched junction nucleotides: 21. Germline V gene sequence: CDR1 LGHNT, CDR2 FRNRAP. The CDR3 spells CASGLVLGSLGRDRVRGYTF. DNA of the CDR3: TGTGCTAGTGGTTTGGTACTTGGCTCCCTGGGGCGGGACAGGGTCCGTGGCTACACCTTC.

The rearrangement joins TRBV18 to TRBJ1-2; TRBD1 matches at 7 bases. This CDR3 has 14 amino acids. V shed 2 bases and J 5 bases; nucleotides not matched to a gene: 5. Germline loops: CDR1 KGHSH, CDR2 LQKENI. This CDR3 is CASSPSDRRYGYTF. The CDR3 coding sequence is TGTGCCAGCTCACCATCGGACAGGAGATATGGCTACACCTTC.

This clone was observed a single time. The chain recombines TRBV7-2 with TRBJ2-1; D not resolved. The V and J ends lost 5 bases and 6 bases respectively, with 14 bases between them. Germline CDR1 SGHTA, CDR2 FQGNSA. CDR3 length: 14 amino acids. CDR3 nucleotides: TGTGCCAGCAGCCAAGATCGGTGGGGCAATGAGCAGTTCTTC. This sequence encodes CASSQDRWGNEQFF.